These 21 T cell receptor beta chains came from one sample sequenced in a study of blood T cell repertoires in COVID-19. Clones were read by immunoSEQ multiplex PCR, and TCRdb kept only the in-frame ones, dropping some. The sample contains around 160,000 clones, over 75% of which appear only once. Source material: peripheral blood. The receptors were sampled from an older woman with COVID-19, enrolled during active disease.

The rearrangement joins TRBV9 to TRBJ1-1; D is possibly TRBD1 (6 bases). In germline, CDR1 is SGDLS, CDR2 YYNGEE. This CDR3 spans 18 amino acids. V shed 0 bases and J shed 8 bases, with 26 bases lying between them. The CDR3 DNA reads TGTGCCAGCAGCGTAGGGCTATGGGGGCCGGACGGAACCCAAGAAGCTTTCTTT. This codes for CASSVGLWGPDGTQEAFF.

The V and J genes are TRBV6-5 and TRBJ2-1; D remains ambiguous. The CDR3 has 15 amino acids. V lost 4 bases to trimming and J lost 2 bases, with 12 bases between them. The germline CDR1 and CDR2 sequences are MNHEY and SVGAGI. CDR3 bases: TGTGCCAGCAGTTCCACCGCAACAGCCTACAATGAGCAGTTCTTC. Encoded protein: CASSSTATAYNEQFF.

The CDR3 DNA follows: TGTGCCATCAGTGAGTCAGGACAGGCGGGTGGCTACACCTTC. This codes for CAISESGQAGGYTF. This chain uses TRBV10-3 with TRBJ1-2; 7 bases agree with TRBD1. Germline V gives CDR1 ENHRY, CDR2 SYGVKD. Germline trimming cut 0 bases from V and 7 bases from J; bases unmatched to any gene: 5. The CDR3 has 14 amino acids.

CDR3 sequence (DNA): TGTGCCAGTAGTATAGATGACGGCGGGTTGAACACTGAAGCTTTCTTT. This gives the protein CASSIDDGGLNTEAFF. The chain joins TRBV19 to TRBJ1-1; D not certain. V was pared by 0 bases and J by 0 bases, with 11 bases between. Per the germline V gene, CDR1 is LNHDA and CDR2 is SQIVND (reference sequence). CDR3 length equals 16 residues.

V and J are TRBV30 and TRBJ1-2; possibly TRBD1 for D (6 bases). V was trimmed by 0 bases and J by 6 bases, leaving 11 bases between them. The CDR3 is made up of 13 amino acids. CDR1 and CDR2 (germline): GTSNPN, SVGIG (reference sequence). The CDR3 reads CAWSVANRDGYTF. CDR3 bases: TGTGCCTGGAGTGTGGCCAACAGGGATGGCTACACCTTC.

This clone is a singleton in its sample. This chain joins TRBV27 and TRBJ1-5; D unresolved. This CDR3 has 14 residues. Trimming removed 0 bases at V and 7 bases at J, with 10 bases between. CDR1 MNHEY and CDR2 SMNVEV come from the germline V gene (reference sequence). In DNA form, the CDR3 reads TGTGCCAGCAGTTTATCTGAGGTTTTGCAGCCCCAGCATTTT. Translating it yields CASSLSEVLQPQHF.

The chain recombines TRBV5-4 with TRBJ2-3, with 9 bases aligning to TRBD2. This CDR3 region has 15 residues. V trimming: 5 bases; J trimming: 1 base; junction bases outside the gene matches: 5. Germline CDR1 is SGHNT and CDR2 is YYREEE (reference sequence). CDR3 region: CASRLGGGGTDTQYF. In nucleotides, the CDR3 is TGTGCCAGCAGACTGGGCGGGGGGGGCACAGATACGCAGTATTTT.

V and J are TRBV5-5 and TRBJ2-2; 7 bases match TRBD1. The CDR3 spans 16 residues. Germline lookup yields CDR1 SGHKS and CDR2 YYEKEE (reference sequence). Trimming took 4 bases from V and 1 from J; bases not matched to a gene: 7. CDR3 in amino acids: CASSPQTGMNTGELFF. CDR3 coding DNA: TGTGCCAGCAGCCCCCAGACAGGGATGAACACCGGGGAGCTGTTTTTT.

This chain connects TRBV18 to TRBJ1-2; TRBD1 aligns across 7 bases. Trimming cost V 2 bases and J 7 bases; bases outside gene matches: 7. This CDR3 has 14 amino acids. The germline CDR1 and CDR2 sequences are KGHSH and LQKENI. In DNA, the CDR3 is TGTGCCAGCTCACCAAGAGGGGGCGAGGGTGGCTACACCTTC. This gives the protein CASSPRGGEGGYTF.

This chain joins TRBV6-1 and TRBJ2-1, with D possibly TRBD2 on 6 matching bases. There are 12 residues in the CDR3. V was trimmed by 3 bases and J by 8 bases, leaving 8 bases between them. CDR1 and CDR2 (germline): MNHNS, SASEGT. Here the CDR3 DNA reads TGTGCCAGCAGTGATGGGGGGTATGAGCAGTTCTTC. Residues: CASSDGGYEQFF.

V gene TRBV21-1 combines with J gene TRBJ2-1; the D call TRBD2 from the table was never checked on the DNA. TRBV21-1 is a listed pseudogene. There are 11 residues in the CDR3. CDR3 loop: CASSNYNEQFF. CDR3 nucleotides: TGTGCCAGCAGTAACTACAATGAGCAGTTCTTC.

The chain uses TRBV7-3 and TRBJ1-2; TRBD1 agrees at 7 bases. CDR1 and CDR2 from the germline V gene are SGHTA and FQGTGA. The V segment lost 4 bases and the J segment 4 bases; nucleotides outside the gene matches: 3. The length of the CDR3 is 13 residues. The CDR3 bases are TGTGCCAGCAGCTCCCGACAGGGCTATGGCTACACCTTC. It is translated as CASSSRQGYGYTF.

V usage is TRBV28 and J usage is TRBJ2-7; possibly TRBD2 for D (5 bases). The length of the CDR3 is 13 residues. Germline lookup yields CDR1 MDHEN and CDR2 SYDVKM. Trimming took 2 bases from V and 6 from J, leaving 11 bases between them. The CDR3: CASSLNREGEQYF. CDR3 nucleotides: TGTGCCAGCAGTTTAAACCGCGAGGGCGAGCAGTACTTC.

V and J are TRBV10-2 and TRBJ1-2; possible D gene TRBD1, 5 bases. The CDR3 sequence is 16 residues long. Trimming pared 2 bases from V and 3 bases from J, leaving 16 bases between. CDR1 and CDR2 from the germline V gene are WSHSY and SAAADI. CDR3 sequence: CASSEQVWGRDYGYTF. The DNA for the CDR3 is TGCGCCAGCAGTGAGCAGGTCTGGGGCAGGGACTATGGCTACACCTTC.

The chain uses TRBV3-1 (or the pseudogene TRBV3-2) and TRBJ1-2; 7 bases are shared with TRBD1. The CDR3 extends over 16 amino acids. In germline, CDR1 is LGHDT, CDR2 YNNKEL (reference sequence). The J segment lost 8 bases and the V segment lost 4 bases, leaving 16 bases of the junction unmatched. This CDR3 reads CASSRQSIRQGRGYTF. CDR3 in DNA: TGTGCCAGCAGCCGACAATCCATCAGACAGGGCAGGGGCTACACCTTC.

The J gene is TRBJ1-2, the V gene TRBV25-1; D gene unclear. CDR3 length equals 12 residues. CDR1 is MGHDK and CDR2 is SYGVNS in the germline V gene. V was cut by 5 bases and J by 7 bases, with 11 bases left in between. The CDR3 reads CASSLPGGGYTF. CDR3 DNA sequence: TGTGCCAGCAGTCTTCCCGGAGGTGGCTACACCTTC.

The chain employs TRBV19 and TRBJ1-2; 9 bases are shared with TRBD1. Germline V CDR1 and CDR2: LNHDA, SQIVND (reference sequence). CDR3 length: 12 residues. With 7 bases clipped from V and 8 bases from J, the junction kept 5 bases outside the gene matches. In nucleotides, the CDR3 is TGTGCCAGTAAAGGGGACAGGGCGGGCTACACCTTC. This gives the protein CASKGDRAGYTF.

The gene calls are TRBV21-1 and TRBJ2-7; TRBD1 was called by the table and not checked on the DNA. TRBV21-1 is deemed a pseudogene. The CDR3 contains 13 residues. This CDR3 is CASLRDRVYEQYF. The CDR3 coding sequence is TGTGCCAGCCTCCGGGACAGGGTCTACGAGCAGTACTTC.

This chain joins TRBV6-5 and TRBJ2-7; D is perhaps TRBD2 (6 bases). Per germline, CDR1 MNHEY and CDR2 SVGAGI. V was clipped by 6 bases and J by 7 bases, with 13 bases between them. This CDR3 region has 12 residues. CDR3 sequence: CASRTNAGEQYF. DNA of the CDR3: TGTGCCAGCAGGACTAATGCGGGGGAGCAGTACTTC.

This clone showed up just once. CDR3 protein: CASSPPGGVETQYF. CDR3 bases: TGTGCCAGTAGTCCCCCAGGGGGCGTCGAGACCCAGTACTTC. This rearrangement joins TRBV19 to TRBJ2-5; 8 nucleotides match TRBD1. Germline trimming cut 5 bases from V and 5 bases from J; bases unmatched to any gene: 7. This CDR3 contains 14 residues. Germline loops: CDR1 LNHDA, CDR2 SQIVND (reference sequence).

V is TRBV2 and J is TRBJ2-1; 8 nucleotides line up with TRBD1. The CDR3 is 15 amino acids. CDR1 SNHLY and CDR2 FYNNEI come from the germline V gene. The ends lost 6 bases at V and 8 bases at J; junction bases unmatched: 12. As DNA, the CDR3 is TGTGCCAGCAGCTCCCTAGGGACAGGTGGTGATGAGCAGTTCTTC. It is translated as CASSSLGTGGDEQFF.